The 21 T cell receptor beta chains below were found in one sample sequenced in a study of OX40 agonist ivuxolimab in advanced cancers. Clones were sequenced by immunoSEQ multiplex PCR, and TCRdb holds only the in-frame ones, with some missing. The sample holds about 89,000 clones, around nine tenths seen once. Material: CD4+ or CD8+ T cells sorted from blood, obtained in a trial of the OX40 agonist ivuxolimab. The receptors originated from an adult with an advanced solid tumor such as melanoma, head and neck, liver or kidney cancer.

This chain uses TRBV6-1 with TRBJ2-7, with 7 bases lining up with TRBD2. Unmatched junction bases numbered 15, after V lost 7 bases and J lost 6 bases. Germline V gene data show CDR1 as MNHNS and CDR2 as SASEGT. This CDR3 has 15 amino acids. DNA for the CDR3: TGTGCCAGCATTCCCAGTGGGGGGGTCCCGCGCGAGCAGTACTTC. Its translation: CASIPSGGVPREQYF.

This clone was counted ten times or more. This rearrangement joins TRBV7-9 to TRBJ1-6, with unresolved D. V lost 6 bases, J lost 7 bases, and 7 bases lay in between. This CDR3 is built from 12 residues. The germline V gene encodes CDR1 SEHNR and CDR2 FQNEAQ (reference sequence). The CDR3 protein is CASREGNSPLHF. CDR3 bases: TGTGCCAGCAGGGAAGGAAATTCACCCCTCCACTTT.

This chain connects TRBV9 to TRBJ1-1; D may be TRBD1 (6 bases). This CDR3 has 15 amino acids. Between the trimmed V and J ends, which lost 3 bases and 4 bases, there was a span of 16 bases. Germline V gives CDR1 SGDLS, CDR2 YYNGEE. The CDR3 region is CASSADPQGITEAFF. The CDR3 DNA is TGTGCCAGCAGCGCCGACCCTCAGGGGATCACTGAAGCTTTCTTT.

This clone was seen more than once but under ten times. This chain links TRBV7-2 with TRBJ2-7; D unresolved. The CDR3 runs to 15 residues. Trimming took 5 bases from V and 6 from J, leaving 20 bases between them. Germline CDR1 SGHTA, CDR2 FQGNSA. The CDR3 nucleotides are TGTGCCAGCAGCCCCCAAGTCGCATCAGTTGGCGAGCAGTACTTC. Amino acids: CASSPQVASVGEQYF.

This chain connects TRBV28 to TRBJ1-6, with 9 bases lining up with TRBD1. CDR1 and CDR2 from the germline V gene are MDHEN and SYDVKM. The ends lost 4 bases at V and 7 bases at J; junction bases unmatched: 11. The CDR3 has 17 amino acids. CDR3 DNA: TGTGCCAGCAGTTCTCCGGGGAGACAGGGGGGGAATTCACCCCTCCACTTT. This gives the protein CASSSPGRQGGNSPLHF. The whole variable domain, remainder taken from reference TRBV28 and TRBJ1-6, is DVKVTQSSRYLVKRTGEKVFLECVQDMDHENMFWYRQDPGLGLRLIYFSYDVKMKEKGDIPEGYSVSREKKERFSLILESASTNQTSMYLCASSSPGRQGGNSPLHFGNGTRLTVT.

This chain connects TRBV6-1 to TRBJ1-6; D remains ambiguous. Trimming removed 7 bases from V and 9 bases from J, with 16 bases in between. Germline V gene data show CDR1 as MNHNS and CDR2 as SASEGT. This CDR3 has 14 amino acids. Here the CDR3 reads CASTERVGISPLHF. The CDR3 nucleotides read TGTGCCAGCACCGAAAGGGTGGGGATTTCACCCCTCCACTTT.

The table lists this clone with a few counts. The chain carries TRBV6-1 and TRBJ2-7; 10 bases agree with TRBD2. J was trimmed by 3 bases and V by 7 bases; bases with no gene match: 3. CDR3 length equals 13 residues. Germline-derived CDR1 and CDR2 are MNHNS and SASEGT. CDR3: CASTAGGSYEQYF. In nucleotides, the CDR3 is TGTGCCAGCACAGCGGGGGGGAGCTACGAGCAGTACTTC.

This sequence joins TRBV19 and TRBJ1-2; D is perhaps TRBD1 (5 bases). The ends were cut back, 6 bases at V and 4 bases at J, with 9 bases in the middle. The CDR3 length is 12 residues. Germline values: CDR1 LNHDA, CDR2 SQIVND (reference sequence). The CDR3 protein is CASRTGTYGYTF. The CDR3 nucleotides are TGTGCCAGTAGAACAGGTACCTATGGCTACACCTTC.

Here the CDR3 reads CASSQEVRRIDTQYF. The CDR3 DNA reads TGTGCCAGCAGCCAAGAAGTCCGGAGGATCGATACGCAGTATTTT. The genes are TRBV14 and TRBJ2-3; perhaps TRBD2 as D (5 bases). V was shortened by 0 bases and J by 6 bases, with 13 bases between the two germline ends. This CDR3 has 15 residues. In germline, CDR1 is SGHDN, CDR2 FVKESK.

The gene calls are TRBV11-2 and TRBJ2-5, with D hard to call. The CDR3 has 15 amino acids. In germline, CDR1 is SGHAT, CDR2 FQNNGV. The V and J ends lost 5 bases and 3 bases respectively, with 16 bases between them. CDR3 sequence reads: CASSRDGRIKETQYF. The CDR3 DNA is TGTGCCAGCAGCCGTGACGGAAGGATTAAAGAGACCCAGTACTTC.

This chain uses TRBV6-6 with TRBJ2-7, with 7 bases that match TRBD1. The trim removed 4 bases at V and 5 bases at J, leaving 11 bases unmatched. Germline CDR1 is MNHNY and CDR2 is SVGAGI (reference sequence). The CDR3 consists of 15 residues. The CDR3 DNA sequence: TGTGCCAGCAGTTCCCAACAGGGGTTATCCCACGAGCAGTACTTC. Its translation is CASSSQQGLSHEQYF.

The V gene is TRBV7-8, the J gene TRBJ1-6, with D hard to call. Deletions cut 1 base from V and 8 bases from J, with 9 bases between. Per germline, CDR1 SGHVS and CDR2 FQNEAQ. This CDR3 comprises 14 residues. The CDR3 coding sequence is TGTGCCAGCAGCTTAGGCAGGTCCGATTCACCCCTCCACTTT. It codes for CASSLGRSDSPLHF.

This chain uses TRBV7-2 with TRBJ2-4; TRBD2 matches 8 bases. The germline V gene encodes CDR1 SGHTA and CDR2 FQGNSA. With V trimmed by 3 bases and J by 8 bases, 9 bases remained unmatched. CDR3 length: 15 residues. Here the CDR3 DNA reads TGTGCCAGCAGCTTTAGGCGGGGGGCCGGGGACATTCAGTACTTC. It translates to CASSFRRGAGDIQYF.

V and J are TRBV4-2 and TRBJ1-6, with a possible D match to TRBD1 (5 bases). Germline lookup yields CDR1 LGHNA and CDR2 YNFKEQ. The V gene lost 1 base and the J gene lost 5 bases, with 15 bases spanning the gap. The CDR3 is 17 residues long. Here the CDR3 reads CASSQGPRVTNNSPLHF. CDR3 in DNA: TGTGCCAGCAGCCAAGGCCCCAGGGTAACCAATAATTCACCCCTCCACTTT.

The count of this clone is one. The chain joins TRBV14 to TRBJ1-4; the match to TRBD1 covers 10 bases. Germline V gives CDR1 SGHDN, CDR2 FVKESK. The CDR3 runs to 15 residues. Germline trimming cut 1 base from V and 10 bases from J; bases unmatched to any gene: 6. The DNA for the CDR3 is TGTGCCAGCAGCCAAGTCGGGGACAGGGGCGCAAAACTGTTTTTT. The encoded protein is CASSQVGDRGAKLFF.

V and J are TRBV19 and TRBJ2-3, with D unclear. The CDR3 runs to 15 residues. Germline CDR1 reads LNHDA; CDR2 reads SQIVND (reference sequence). Deletions cut 5 bases from V and 0 bases from J, with 12 bases between. This chain's CDR3 is CASSSAAASTDTQYF. CDR3 sequence (DNA): TGTGCCAGTAGTTCGGCGGCAGCAAGCACAGATACGCAGTATTTT.

The chain links TRBV10-3 to TRBJ1-1, with D tentatively TRBD1 (5 bases). In germline, CDR1 is ENHRY, CDR2 SYGVKD. This CDR3 spans 13 amino acids. Trimming left V 7 bases short and J 4 bases short, with 13 bases between. In DNA form, the CDR3 reads TGTGCCATCAAGGACACTTTGGGCACTGAAGCTTTCTTT. Residues: CAIKDTLGTEAFF.

CDR3 region: CSVDRATDTQYF. CDR3 coding DNA: TGCAGCGTCGACAGGGCTACAGATACGCAGTATTTT. V is TRBV29-1 and J is TRBJ2-3; 7 nucleotides match TRBD1. Germline values: CDR1 SQVTM, CDR2 ANQGSEA. V shed 6 bases and J 3 bases; nucleotides not matched to a gene: 3. The CDR3 extends over 12 amino acids.

The V and J genes are TRBV28 and TRBJ1-3; TRBD1 is a possible D gene (5 bases). The V gene lost 6 bases and the J gene lost 4 bases, with 13 bases spanning the gap. The CDR3 loop spans 14 amino acids. Per germline, CDR1 MDHEN and CDR2 SYDVKM. CDR3 nucleotides: TGTGCCAGCAGCCCTGGGACGGCCGGAAACACCATATATTTT. Its protein product is CASSPGTAGNTIYF.

This chain links TRBV27 with TRBJ1-1; 9 bases map to TRBD1. The germline CDR1 and CDR2 sequences are MNHEY and SMNVEV (reference sequence). CDR3 length equals 15 residues. With 6 bases clipped from V and 2 bases from J, the junction kept 7 bases outside the gene matches. The CDR3 region has the DNA TGTGCCAGCAGGTACAGGGGGCTCGTTAACACTGAAGCTTTCTTT. This sequence encodes CASRYRGLVNTEAFF.

The chain couples TRBV29-1 to TRBJ1-1, with D possibly TRBD1 on 6 matching bases. The V end lost 6 bases, the J end lost 0 bases, and 17 bases lay between the germline ends. The CDR3 runs 15 residues. Germline V gene data show CDR1 as SQVTM and CDR2 as ANQGSEA. This CDR3 reads CSVDTGKLMNTEAFF. CDR3 in DNA: TGCAGCGTCGATACAGGGAAACTTATGAACACTGAAGCTTTCTTT.